This T cell receptor beta chain comes out of a study of beta chain features in type 1 diabetes. It was via CD45RO/CCR7/CD25/CD127/CD95/CD27 that CD4+ naive, central memory, regulatory and stem cell-like memory cells were sorted. CDR1 is SGDLS, CDR2 YYNGEE, per germline. V trimming: 4 bases; J trimming: 2 bases; junction bases outside the gene matches: 9. This CDR3 has 16 amino acids. As every portion of the isolated RNA was reverse transcribed, the sequencing read expressed TCRB transcripts. Sequenced by immunoSEQ multiplex PCR; TCRdb stores in-frame clones only, minus some. The data contain about 240,000 clones, 27% of them singletons.

The rearrangement uses TRBV9 and TRBJ2-5; 9 bases fit TRBD1. The sequence was collected from a man aged 25-45 years in good health. Sequencing was carried out using central memory CD4+ T cells from blood. Here the CDR3 DNA reads TGTGCCAGCAGCCGAGGGGCCGGGACAGGGCAAGAGACCCAGTACTTC. Its translation is CASSRGAGTGQETQYF.